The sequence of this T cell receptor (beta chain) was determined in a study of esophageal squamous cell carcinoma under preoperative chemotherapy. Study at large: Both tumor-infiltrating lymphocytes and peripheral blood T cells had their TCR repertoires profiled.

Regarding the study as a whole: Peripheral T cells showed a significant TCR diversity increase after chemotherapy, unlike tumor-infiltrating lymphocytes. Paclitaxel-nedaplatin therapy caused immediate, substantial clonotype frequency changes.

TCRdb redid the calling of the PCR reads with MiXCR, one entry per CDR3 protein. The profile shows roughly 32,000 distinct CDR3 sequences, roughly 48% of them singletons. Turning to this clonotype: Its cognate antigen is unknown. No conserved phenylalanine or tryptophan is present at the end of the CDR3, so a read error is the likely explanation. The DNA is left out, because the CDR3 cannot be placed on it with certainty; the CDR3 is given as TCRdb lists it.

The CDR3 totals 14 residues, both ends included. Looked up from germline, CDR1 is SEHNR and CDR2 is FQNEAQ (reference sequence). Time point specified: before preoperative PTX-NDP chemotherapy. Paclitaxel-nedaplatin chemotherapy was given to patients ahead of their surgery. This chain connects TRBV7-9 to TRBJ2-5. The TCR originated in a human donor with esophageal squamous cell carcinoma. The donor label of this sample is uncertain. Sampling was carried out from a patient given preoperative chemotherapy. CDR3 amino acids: CASSLMERAETRYS.